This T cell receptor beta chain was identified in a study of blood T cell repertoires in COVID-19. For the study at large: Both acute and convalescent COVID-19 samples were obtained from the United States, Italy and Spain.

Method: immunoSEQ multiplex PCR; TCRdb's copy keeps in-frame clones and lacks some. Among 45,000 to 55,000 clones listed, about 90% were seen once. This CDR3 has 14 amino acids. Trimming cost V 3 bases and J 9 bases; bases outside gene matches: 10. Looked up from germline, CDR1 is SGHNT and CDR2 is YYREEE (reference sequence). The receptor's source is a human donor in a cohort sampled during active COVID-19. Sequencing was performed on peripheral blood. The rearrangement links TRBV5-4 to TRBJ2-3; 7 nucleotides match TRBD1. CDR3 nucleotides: TGTGCCAGCAGCTCCCCGGGACAGACAAAAACGCAGTATTTT. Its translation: CASSSPGQTKTQYF.